The 9 T cell receptor beta chains below were found in one sample sequenced in a study of blood T cell repertoires in COVID-19. Profiling relied on immunoSEQ multiplex PCR, and the TCRdb table lists in-frame clones only, not all of them. This repertoire shows roughly 230,000 clones, around 88% found once; its top ten account for about 9%. Sequencing was carried out using peripheral blood. These receptors all stem from a man aged 40-50 years with active or convalescent COVID-19.

This chain links TRBV6-5 with TRBJ1-2, with no clear D. The CDR3 sequence is 14 residues long. V lost 4 bases to trimming and J lost 6 bases, with 15 bases between them. Germline lookup yields CDR1 MNHEY and CDR2 SVGAGI. The CDR3 region is CASSSLRTEDGYTF. CDR3 in DNA: TGTGCCAGCAGTTCCCTCCGGACGGAGGATGGCTACACCTTC.

J is TRBJ1-1 and V is TRBV4-1; no firm D call. The V end was cut by 0 bases, the J end by 1 base, with 6 bases between. This CDR3 has 14 residues. Germline CDR1 MGHRA, CDR2 YSYEKL. The CDR3 nucleotides read TGCGCCAGCAGCCAAGATCGGGGGAACACTGAAGCTTTCTTT. It specifies CASSQDRGNTEAFF.

V is TRBV11-3 and J is TRBJ1-2, with D possibly matching TRBD1 (5 bases). Germline V gene data show CDR1 as SGHNT and CDR2 as YENEEA. The CDR3 consists of 14 residues. Trimming removed 5 bases from V and 8 bases from J, with 18 bases in between. The CDR3 is CASSPREGQAGYTF. In DNA form, the CDR3 reads TGTGCCAGCAGCCCCAGGGAGGGGCAGGCGGGCTACACCTTC.

V is TRBV19 and J is TRBJ1-1; 7 nucleotides agree with TRBD1. The V gene's germline CDR1 is LNHDA and CDR2 SQIVND (reference sequence). The CDR3 totals 14 residues. V was clipped by 7 bases and J by 0 bases; unmatched bases: 5. The CDR3 nucleotides read TGTGCCAGTACCCGGGACAGAGTGAACACTGAAGCTTTCTTT. Protein product: CASTRDRVNTEAFF.

The genes are TRBV7-2 and TRBJ1-2, with D possibly matching TRBD1 (6 bases). CDR1 and CDR2 (germline): SGHTA, FQGNSA. The length of the CDR3 is 13 residues. V dropped 3 bases and J dropped 7 bases, with 12 bases sitting between them. Here the CDR3 reads CASSFSGDTGYTF. In DNA form, the CDR3 reads TGTGCCAGCAGCTTTTCAGGGGACACTGGCTACACCTTC.

This clone was counted between two and nine times. CDR3 residues: CASRPLQGARTEAFF. CDR3 coding DNA: TGTGCCAGCAGACCACTCCAGGGGGCGCGAACTGAAGCTTTCTTT. The chain links TRBV6-5 to TRBJ1-1; 8 positions agree with TRBD1. With V trimmed by 6 bases and J by 5 bases, 11 bases remained unmatched. CDR1 is MNHEY and CDR2 is SVGAGI in the germline V gene. CDR3 size: 15 residues.

The chain is built from TRBV7-2 and TRBJ2-7, with TRBD2 as a possible D gene (5 bases). Germline-derived CDR1 and CDR2 are SGHTA and FQGNSA. V lost 3 bases and J 4 bases, leaving 16 bases between the germline ends. CDR3 length equals 15 residues. Here the CDR3 DNA reads TGTGCCAGCAGCTTTGATGTTTTGGTAGCGTACGAGCAGTACTTC. Its translation is CASSFDVLVAYEQYF.

This chain links TRBV19 with TRBJ1-2, with a tentative D call TRBD1 (5 bases). Trimming removed 1 base from V and 3 bases from J, with 18 bases in between. The CDR3 sequence is 17 residues long. Looked up from germline, CDR1 is LNHDA and CDR2 is SQIVND (reference sequence). CDR3 DNA sequence: TGTGCCAGTAGTATAGGGGACGGGAGGGAACGACACTATGGCTACACCTTC. Translating gives CASSIGDGRERHYGYTF.

This clone has more than one count but fewer than ten. The chain recombines TRBV12-5 with TRBJ1-2; TRBD1 matches 8 bases. The CDR3 consists of 16 residues. J gave up 1 base and V 6 bases, and 10 bases lay outside the gene matches. Germline lookup yields CDR1 LGHNT and CDR2 FRNRAP. CDR3 loop: CASGIIQGAVNYGYTF. The DNA for the CDR3 is TGTGCTAGTGGCATTATTCAGGGGGCGGTTAACTATGGCTACACCTTC.